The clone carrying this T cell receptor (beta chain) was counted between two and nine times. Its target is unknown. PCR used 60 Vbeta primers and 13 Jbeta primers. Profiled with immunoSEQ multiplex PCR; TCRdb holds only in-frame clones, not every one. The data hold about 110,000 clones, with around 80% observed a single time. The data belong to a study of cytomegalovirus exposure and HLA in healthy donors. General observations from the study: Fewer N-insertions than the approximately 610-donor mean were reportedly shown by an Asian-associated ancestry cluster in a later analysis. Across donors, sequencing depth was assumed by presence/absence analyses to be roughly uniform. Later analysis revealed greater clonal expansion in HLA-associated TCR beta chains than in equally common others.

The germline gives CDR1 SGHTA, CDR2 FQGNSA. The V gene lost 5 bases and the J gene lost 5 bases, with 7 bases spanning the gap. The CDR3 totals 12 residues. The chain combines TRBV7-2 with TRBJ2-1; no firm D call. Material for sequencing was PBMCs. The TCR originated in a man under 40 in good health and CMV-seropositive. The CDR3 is CASSRDNNEQFF. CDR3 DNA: TGTGCCAGCAGCAGAGATAACAATGAGCAGTTCTTC.